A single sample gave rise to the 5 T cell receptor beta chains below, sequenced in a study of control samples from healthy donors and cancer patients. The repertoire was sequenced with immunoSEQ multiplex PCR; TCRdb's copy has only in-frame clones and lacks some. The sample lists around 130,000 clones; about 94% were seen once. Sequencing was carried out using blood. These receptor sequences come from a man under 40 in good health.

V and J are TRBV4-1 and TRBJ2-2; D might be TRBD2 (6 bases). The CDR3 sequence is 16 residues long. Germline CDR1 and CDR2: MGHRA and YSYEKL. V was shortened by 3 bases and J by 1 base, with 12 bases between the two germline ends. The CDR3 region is CASSHPVGGNTGELFF. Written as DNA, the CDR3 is TGCGCCAGCAGCCACCCTGTCGGGGGGAACACCGGGGAGCTGTTTTTT.

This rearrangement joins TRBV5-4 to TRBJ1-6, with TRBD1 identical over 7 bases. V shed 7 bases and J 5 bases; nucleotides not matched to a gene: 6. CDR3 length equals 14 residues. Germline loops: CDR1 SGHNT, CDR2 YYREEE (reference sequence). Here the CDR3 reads CASRTGTDNSPLHF. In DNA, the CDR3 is TGTGCCAGCCGAACCGGGACAGATAATTCACCCCTCCACTTT.

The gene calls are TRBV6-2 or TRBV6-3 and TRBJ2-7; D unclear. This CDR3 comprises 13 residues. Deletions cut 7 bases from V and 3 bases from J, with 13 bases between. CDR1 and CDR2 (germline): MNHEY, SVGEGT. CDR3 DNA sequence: TGTGCCAGCATCCCCTCGCTGGGCTACGAGCAGTACTTC. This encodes CASIPSLGYEQYF.

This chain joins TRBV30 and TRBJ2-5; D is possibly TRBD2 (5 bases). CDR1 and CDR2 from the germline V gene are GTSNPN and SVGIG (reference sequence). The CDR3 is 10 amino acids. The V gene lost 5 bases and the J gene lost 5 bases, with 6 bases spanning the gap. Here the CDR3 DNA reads TGTGCCTGGGAGCGGGAGACCCAGTACTTC. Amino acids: CAWERETQYF.

The CDR3 bases are TGTGCCAGTAGTATCGGCGGCTACACCGGGGAGCTGTTTTTT. Translating gives CASSIGGYTGELFF. This chain connects TRBV19 to TRBJ2-2; D uncertain. CDR1 is LNHDA and CDR2 is SQIVND in the germline V gene (reference sequence). The CDR3 length is 14 residues. The V and J ends lost 3 bases and 3 bases respectively, with 8 bases between them.